This is a list of T cell receptor beta chains from one sample in a study of early T cells in non-severe SARS-CoV-2 infection. Via MiXCR, TCRdb re-called the 5' RACE reads, giving one row per CDR3 protein. The sample lists more than 65,000 distinct CDR3 sequences, around 12% occurring once. The sample consisted of whole blood. Every receptor here comes from an adult who was a healthcare worker with PCR-confirmed SARS-CoV-2 infection or an uninfected control (not recorded which). Both conserved end residues are part of each CDR3. The order of the fields is D gene, J gene, clone size, V gene, CDR3 protein, CDR3 DNA. The D gene is left open where the match is weak. The size entry is marked missing in some rows and otherwise reads once, few, many or a size class.

D: TRBD1; J: TRBJ2-2; size: NA; V: TRBV6-5; CDR3: CASRGTGTGDTGELFF; DNA: TGTGCCAGCAGGGGTACTGGGACAGGGGACACCGGGGAGCTGTTTTTT
D: TRBD2; J: TRBJ2-1; size: many; V: TRBV28; CDR3: CASSIGLAGWLGEQFF; DNA: TGTGCCAGCAGCATTGGACTAGCGGGATGGTTGGGTGAGCAGTTCTTC
D: NA; J: TRBJ1-1; size: many; V: TRBV5-1; CDR3: CASSLVGMNTEAFF; DNA: TGCGCCAGCAGCTTGGTGGGAATGAACACTGAAGCTTTCTTT
D: TRBD1; J: TRBJ2-7; size: many; V: TRBV24-1; CDR3: CATSGGQATVQYF; DNA: TGTGCCACCAGTGGAGGACAGGCTACTGTTCAGTACTTC
D: NA; J: TRBJ1-2; size: few; V: TRBV6-1; CDR3: CASSEGHYGYTF; DNA: TGTGCCAGCAGTGAGGGACACTATGGCTACACCTTC
D: NA; J: TRBJ2-7; size: NA; V: TRBV29-1; CDR3: CSVTPGQPAYEQYF; DNA: TGCAGCGTGACGCCCGGACAGCCCGCCTACGAGCAGTACTTC
D: NA; J: TRBJ2-3; size: NA; V: TRBV25-1; CDR3: CASSQQYSTDTQYF; DNA: TGTGCCAGCAGCCAACAGTACAGCACAGATACGCAGTATTTT
D: NA; J: TRBJ1-6; size: many; V: TRBV25-1; CDR3: CASSALDSPLHF; DNA: TGTGCCAGCAGTGCACTAGATTCACCCCTCCACTTT
D: TRBD1; J: TRBJ1-6; size: many; V: TRBV12-3/TRBV12-4; CDR3: CASSLNRGSPLHF; DNA: TGTGCCAGCAGCCTCAACAGGGGTTCACCCCTCCACTTT
D: NA; J: TRBJ2-7; size: NA; V: TRBV7-6; CDR3: CASSPSQLGAFSYEQYF; DNA: TGTGCCAGCAGCCCCTCCCAATTGGGTGCGTTCTCCTACGAGCAGTACTTC
D: NA; J: TRBJ2-7; size: many; V: TRBV4-3; CDR3: CASSQEGGTTGSYEQYF; DNA: TGCGCCAGCAGCCAAGAGGGGGGGACGACAGGGTCCTACGAGCAGTACTTC
D: TRBD2; J: TRBJ2-3; size: many; V: TRBV20-1; CDR3: CSAQMSSGADTQYF; DNA: TGCAGTGCTCAGATGTCTAGCGGGGCAGATACGCAGTATTTT
D: TRBD2; J: TRBJ2-1; size: many; V: TRBV20-1; CDR3: CSAMGLADTMSREQFF; DNA: TGCAGTGCAATGGGACTAGCGGACACAATGAGCCGAGAGCAGTTCTTC
D: TRBD2; J: TRBJ2-7; size: many; V: TRBV6-2/TRBV6-3; CDR3: CASRHTLAGTSHEQYF; DNA: TGTGCCAGCAGACATACCCTAGCGGGGACCTCCCACGAGCAGTACTTC
D: NA; J: TRBJ1-2; size: many; V: TRBV11-3; CDR3: CASTPRLTQANYGYTF; DNA: TGTGCCAGCACCCCGAGGCTGACTCAAGCTAACTATGGCTACACCTTC
D: NA; J: TRBJ2-1; size: many; V: TRBV27; CDR3: CASSLFGTPNEQFF; DNA: TGTGCCAGCAGTTTATTCGGTACCCCCAATGAGCAGTTCTTC
D: TRBD1; J: TRBJ1-2; size: many; V: TRBV12-3/TRBV12-4; CDR3: CASSLTGSMYGYTF; DNA: TGTGCCAGCAGTTTGACAGGGTCGATGTATGGCTACACCTTC
D: TRBD1; J: TRBJ1-5; size: few; V: TRBV28; CDR3: CASRITGGHQPQHF; DNA: TGTGCCAGCAGGATAACAGGGGGACATCAGCCCCAGCATTTT
D: TRBD2; J: TRBJ2-2; size: many; V: TRBV12-3/TRBV12-4; CDR3: CASSFPGTTTGELFF; DNA: TGTGCCAGCAGTTTCCCCGGGACTACTACCGGGGAGCTGTTTTTT
D: TRBD1; J: TRBJ2-2; size: many; V: TRBV6-6; CDR3: CASSFWDSPANTGELFF; DNA: TGTGCCAGCAGTTTCTGGGACAGCCCTGCGAACACCGGGGAGCTGTTTTTT
D: NA; J: TRBJ2-7; size: many; V: TRBV12-3/TRBV12-4; CDR3: CASSRTVVRPYYEQYF; DNA: TGTGCCAGCAGTCGGACAGTCGTCAGGCCCTACTACGAGCAGTACTTC
D: NA; J: TRBJ2-7; size: many; V: TRBV2; CDR3: CASSPRDRFYEQYF; DNA: TGTGCCAGCAGTCCCCGAGACCGCTTCTACGAGCAGTACTTC
D: TRBD1; J: TRBJ2-3; size: many; V: TRBV11-2; CDR3: CASSHRDSYTDTQYF; DNA: TGTGCCAGCAGCCACCGGGACAGCTATACAGATACGCAGTATTTT
D: NA; J: TRBJ2-2; size: many; V: TRBV7-2; CDR3: CASSLSGNTGELFF; DNA: TGTGCCAGCAGCCTGTCGGGGAACACCGGGGAGCTGTTTTTT
D: TRBD2; J: TRBJ2-1; size: few; V: TRBV15; CDR3: CATRLAGGRDDEQFF; DNA: TGTGCCACCAGACTAGCGGGGGGGCGAGACGATGAGCAGTTCTTC
D: TRBD1; J: TRBJ1-5; size: many; V: TRBV27; CDR3: CASSSDRGGNQPQHF; DNA: TGTGCCAGCAGTTCGGACAGGGGTGGCAATCAGCCCCAGCATTTT
D: NA; J: TRBJ2-1; size: many; V: TRBV27; CDR3: CASSFIGRLGVDEQFF; DNA: TGTGCCAGCAGTTTTATTGGCCGGCTGGGGGTCGATGAGCAGTTCTTC
D: NA; J: TRBJ2-1; size: many; V: TRBV28; CDR3: CASSLKVEFNEQFF; DNA: TGTGCCAGCAGTTTAAAGGTTGAGTTCAATGAGCAGTTCTTC
D: NA; J: TRBJ1-6; size: NA; V: TRBV21-1; CDR3: CQQQRRSGSSYNSPLHF; DNA: TGCCAGCAGCAAAGACGATCGGGGAGTTCCTATAATTCACCCCTCCACTTT
D: NA; J: TRBJ2-2; size: many; V: TRBV6-1; CDR3: CASRPNTGELFF; DNA: TGTGCCAGCCGCCCGAACACCGGGGAGCTGTTTTTT
D: NA; J: TRBJ2-7; size: many; V: TRBV12-3/TRBV12-4; CDR3: CASSLRSSYEQYF; DNA: TGTGCCAGCAGTTTAAGATCCAGCTACGAGCAGTACTTC
D: TRBD2; J: TRBJ2-1; size: many; V: TRBV10-3; CDR3: CAISVTGTSGLSYNEQFF; DNA: TGTGCCATCAGTGTAACCGGGACTAGCGGGTTATCCTACAATGAGCAGTTCTTC
D: NA; J: TRBJ1-2; size: many; V: TRBV5-4; CDR3: CASSLGDSLTNYGYTF; DNA: TGTGCCAGCAGCTTGGGGGACTCCCTCACTAACTATGGCTACACCTTC
D: NA; J: TRBJ2-1; size: many; V: TRBV3-2; CDR3: CASSQFVLASSYNEQFF; DNA: TGTGCCAGCAGCCAATTCGTACTAGCGAGCTCCTACAATGAGCAGTTCTTC
D: NA; J: TRBJ1-2; size: few; V: TRBV11-2; CDR3: CASSSLQGNYGYTF; DNA: TGTGCCAGCAGCTCCTTACAGGGAAACTATGGCTACACCTTC
D: NA; J: TRBJ2-1; size: many; V: TRBV11-2; CDR3: CASSWGTGGTEQFF; DNA: TGTGCCAGCAGCTGGGGGACCGGTGGTACTGAGCAGTTCTTC
D: NA; J: TRBJ2-2; size: NA; V: TRBV19; CDR3: CASNARRDRPHGELFF; DNA: TGTGCCAGTAACGCAAGGAGGGACAGACCCCACGGGGAGCTGTTTTTT
D: TRBD1; J: TRBJ1-3; size: NA; V: TRBV7-2; CDR3: CASSPTGFRGNTIYF; DNA: TGTGCCAGCAGCCCGACAGGGTTCCGGGGAAACACCATATATTTT
D: TRBD1; J: TRBJ2-5; size: NA; V: TRBV29-1; CDR3: CSVEQGAETQYF; DNA: TGCAGCGTTGAACAGGGGGCGGAGACCCAGTACTTC
D: TRBD1; J: TRBJ2-1; size: many; V: TRBV29-1; CDR3: CSVPGTGFPWSSYNEQFF; DNA: TGCAGCGTTCCCGGGACAGGGTTCCCTTGGAGCTCCTACAATGAGCAGTTCTTC
D: NA; J: TRBJ1-5; size: many; V: TRBV5-1; CDR3: CASSLDGAQPQHF; DNA: TGCGCCAGCAGCTTGGATGGGGCTCAGCCCCAGCATTTT
D: TRBD1; J: TRBJ2-7; size: NA; V: TRBV7-6; CDR3: CASSSDPGQGIYEQYF; DNA: TGTGCCAGCAGCTCCGATCCGGGACAGGGGATCTACGAGCAGTACTTC
D: TRBD2; J: TRBJ2-7; size: NA; V: TRBV28; CDR3: CASSEVGGAYEQYF; DNA: TGTGCCAGCAGTGAGGTCGGGGGGGCTTACGAGCAGTACTTC
D: TRBD1; J: TRBJ2-2; size: NA; V: TRBV7-2; CDR3: CASSSRTGQAGELFF; DNA: TGTGCCAGCAGCTCGCGGACAGGGCAGGCCGGGGAGCTGTTTTTT
D: NA; J: TRBJ1-1; size: many; V: TRBV12-3/TRBV12-4; CDR3: CASSSAMNTEAFF; DNA: TGTGCCAGCAGTTCGGCAATGAACACTGAAGCTTTCTTT
D: TRBD2; J: TRBJ2-7; size: many; V: TRBV5-4; CDR3: CASSFSRGRASDEQYF; DNA: TGTGCCAGCAGCTTCTCTCGCGGGAGGGCCTCGGACGAGCAGTACTTC
D: TRBD1; J: TRBJ2-7; size: many; V: TRBV11-2; CDR3: CASTRRTGGSYEQYF; DNA: TGTGCCAGCACCCGTAGGACAGGGGGCTCCTACGAGCAGTACTTC
D: NA; J: TRBJ1-1; size: many; V: TRBV6-5; CDR3: CASSYGGARTEAFF; DNA: TGTGCCAGCAGTTACGGGGGTGCGAGAACTGAAGCTTTCTTT
D: NA; J: TRBJ2-3; size: NA; V: TRBV25-1; CDR3: CASSESKDYSTVTQYF; DNA: TGTGCCAGCAGTGAATCGAAGGACTATAGCACAGTTACGCAGTATTTT
D: NA; J: TRBJ2-7; size: many; V: TRBV6-6; CDR3: CASSYSPIHEQYF; DNA: TGTGCCAGCAGTTACTCACCGATCCACGAGCAGTACTTC
D: NA; J: TRBJ2-7; size: many; V: TRBV19; CDR3: CASSPKAGTSYEQYF; DNA: TGTGCCAGTAGTCCAAAGGCCGGGACTTCCTACGAGCAGTACTTC
D: TRBD1; J: TRBJ2-1; size: NA; V: TRBV12-3/TRBV12-4; CDR3: CASRDRSSYNEQFF; DNA: TGTGCCAGCAGGGACAGGAGCTCCTACAATGAGCAGTTCTTC
D: TRBD1; J: TRBJ2-7; size: few; V: TRBV28; CDR3: CASSLTGFGEQYF; DNA: TGTGCCAGCAGTTTGACAGGGTTCGGCGAGCAGTACTTC
D: TRBD1; J: TRBJ2-7; size: many; V: TRBV27; CDR3: CASSQDRGDYEQYF; DNA: TGTGCCAGCAGCCAAGACAGGGGCGACTACGAGCAGTACTTC
D: NA; J: TRBJ2-1; size: many; V: TRBV6-1; CDR3: CASSELAGKVGEQFF; DNA: TGTGCCAGCAGTGAACTGGCAGGGAAGGTTGGTGAGCAGTTCTTC
D: TRBD2; J: TRBJ2-1; size: many; V: TRBV12-3/TRBV12-4; CDR3: CASSFNSGSGDEQFF; DNA: TGTGCCAGCAGTTTTAACAGCGGGAGTGGGGATGAGCAGTTCTTC
D: NA; J: TRBJ1-1; size: NA; V: TRBV5-5; CDR3: CASSLWVNTEAFF; DNA: TGTGCCAGCAGCTTGTGGGTGAACACTGAAGCTTTCTTT
D: NA; J: TRBJ2-3; size: many; V: TRBV12-3/TRBV12-4; CDR3: CASSLSSGSTDTQYF; DNA: TGTGCCAGCAGTCTCTCTTCCGGGAGCACAGATACGCAGTATTTT
D: TRBD1; J: TRBJ1-2; size: many; V: TRBV12-3/TRBV12-4; CDR3: CASSLHRQGNYGYTF; DNA: TGTGCCAGCAGTTTACACCGACAGGGGAACTATGGCTACACCTTC